This T cell receptor (beta chain) was obtained from a study of T cells in Graves' hyperthyroidism and ophthalmopathy. Study-wide results and limits: Most expanded thyroid clonotypes above 0.001 also appeared in blood.

The study excluded patients with uncontrolled infection, other autoimmune disease, pregnancy or lactation. Clinical symptoms, serum thyroxine, TRAb, thyroid ultrasound and orbital computed tomography established diagnosis. Amplified TCR beta CDR3 regions came from RNA transcripts. In the first-round RT-PCR of the TCR CDR3, the HTBI primer set was used. TCRdb reprocessed the multiplex PCR reads via MiXCR and lists one record per CDR3 protein. This sample has around 690,000 distinct CDR3 sequences; about 18% occur once, and the top ten carry 15% to 17%. Germline V gene lookup returns CDR1 ENHRY and CDR2 SYGVKD. This CDR3 is built from 16 residues. V lost 3 bases and J 0 bases, leaving 13 bases between the germline ends. This clonotype showed up many times. Its antigen is as yet unknown.

The sequencing sample was made of blood. V and J are TRBV10-3 and TRBJ2-3, with a tentative D call TRBD1 (6 bases). The TCR was taken from a man aged 50-59 years with Graves' hyperthyroidism. DNA of the CDR3: TGTGCCATCAGTGACCCCGGGACAACTAGCACAGATACGCAGTATTTT. It codes for CAISDPGTTSTDTQYF.